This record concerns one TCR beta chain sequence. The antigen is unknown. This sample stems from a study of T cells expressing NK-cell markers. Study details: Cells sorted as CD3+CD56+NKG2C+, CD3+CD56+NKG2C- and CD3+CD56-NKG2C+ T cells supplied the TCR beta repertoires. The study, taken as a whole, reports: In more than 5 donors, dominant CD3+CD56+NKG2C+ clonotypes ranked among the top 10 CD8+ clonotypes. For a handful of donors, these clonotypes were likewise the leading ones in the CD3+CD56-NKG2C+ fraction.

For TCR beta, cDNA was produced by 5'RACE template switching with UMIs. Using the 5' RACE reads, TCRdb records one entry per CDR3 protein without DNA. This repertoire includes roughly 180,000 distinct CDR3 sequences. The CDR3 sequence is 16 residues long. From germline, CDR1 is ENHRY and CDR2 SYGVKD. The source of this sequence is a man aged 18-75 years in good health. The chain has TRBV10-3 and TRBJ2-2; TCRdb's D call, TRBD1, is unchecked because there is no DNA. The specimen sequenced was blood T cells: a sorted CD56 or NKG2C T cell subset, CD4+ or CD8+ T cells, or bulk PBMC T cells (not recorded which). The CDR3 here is CAISEVWQGGTGELFF.